The source of this TCR beta chain is a study of OX40 agonist ivuxolimab in advanced cancers. About the research overall: Ivuxolimab, which patients received intravenously every 2 weeks, was dosed at 0.01 to 10 mg/kg. Dose-escalation cases comprised hepatocellular carcinoma, melanoma, renal cell or head and neck cancer.

Overall study results and limits: The average count of expanded clones was higher among CD8+ T cells than among CD4+.

This clone was seen a few times. Its matching antigen is unknown. On cycle 4 day 1 and cycle 7 day 1, as well as at baseline, blood was sampled. Sequencing was performed with immunoSEQ multiplex PCR; in TCRdb, only in-frame clones are kept and a portion is missing. The table includes fewer than 85,000 clones, under 85% detected once. The CDR3 sequence is 14 residues long. Germline V gene sequence: CDR1 MNHNS, CDR2 SASEGT. After removal of 6 bases from V and 1 base from J, the junction contained 5 bases not matched to a gene. This specimen was CD4+ or CD8+ T cells sorted from blood, taken in a trial of the OX40 agonist ivuxolimab. The TCR originated in an adult with an advanced solid tumor such as melanoma, head and neck, liver or kidney cancer. The chain carries TRBV6-1 and TRBJ1-1, with 7 bases that match TRBD1. The CDR3 coding sequence is TGTGCCAGCAGGTTGGGACAGACGAACACTGAAGCTTTCTTT. Amino acids: CASRLGQTNTEAFF.